This T cell receptor beta chain derives from a study of T cells after yellow fever vaccination. The trim removed 8 bases at V and 5 bases at J, leaving 14 bases unmatched. This CDR3 contains 16 residues. Regarding the study as a whole: Reappearance after the booster was observed for most primary-vaccination clones (roughly 95% CD4, more than 70% CD8). Highly abundant clonotypes carried over from the bulk population could end up in FACS-sorted repertoires as contaminants.

As to this clonotype: The antigen is unknown.

As TCR cDNA was made by 5'RACE template switching, a universal primer site and UMIs were added. Using its own MiXCR run on the 5' RACE reads, TCRdb lists one record per CDR3 protein. Of some 300,000 distinct CDR3 sequences detected, 7.5% to 9.5% appear once; the ten largest clones hold about 3.7%. This TCR was sampled from a man aged 18 to 35 who received the YFV17D yellow fever vaccine. The source was CD4+ T cells sorted from PBMCs, collected 5 days after the yellow fever booster vaccination. The J gene is TRBJ1-4, the V gene TRBV12-3 or TRBV12-4; TRBD1 agrees at 7 bases. The CDR3 here is CASADRDWTGNEKLFF. In DNA form, the CDR3 reads TGTGCCAGCGCCGATAGAGACTGGACAGGAAATGAAAAACTGTTTTTT.